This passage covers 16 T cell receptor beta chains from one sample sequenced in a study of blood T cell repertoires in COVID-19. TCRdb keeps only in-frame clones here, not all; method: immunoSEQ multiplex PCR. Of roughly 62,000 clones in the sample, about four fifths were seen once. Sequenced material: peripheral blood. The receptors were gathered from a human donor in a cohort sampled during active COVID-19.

Written as DNA, the CDR3 is TGTGCCAGCAGCTTCCCCAGCCAAGAGACCCAGTACTTC. It yields the protein CASSFPSQETQYF. The chain joins TRBV7-9 to TRBJ2-5, with D hard to call. Germline V lookup: CDR1 SEHNR, CDR2 FQNEAQ (reference sequence). Trimming removed 3 bases at V and 1 base at J, with 6 bases between. The CDR3 loop spans 13 amino acids. Full variable domain (rest looked up from reference TRBV7-9 and TRBJ2-5): DTGVSQNPRHKITKRGQNVTFRCDPISEHNRLYWYRQTLGQGPEFLTYFQNEAQLEKSRLLSDRFSAERPKGSFSTLEIQRTEQGDSAMYLCASSFPSQETQYFGPGTRLLVL.

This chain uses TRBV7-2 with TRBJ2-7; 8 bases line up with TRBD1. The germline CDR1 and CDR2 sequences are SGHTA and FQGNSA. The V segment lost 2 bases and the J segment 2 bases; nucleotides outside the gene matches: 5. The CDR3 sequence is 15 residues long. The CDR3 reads CASSLSRTGTYEQYF. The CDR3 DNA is TGTGCCAGCAGCTTATCAAGGACAGGGACCTACGAGCAGTACTTC.

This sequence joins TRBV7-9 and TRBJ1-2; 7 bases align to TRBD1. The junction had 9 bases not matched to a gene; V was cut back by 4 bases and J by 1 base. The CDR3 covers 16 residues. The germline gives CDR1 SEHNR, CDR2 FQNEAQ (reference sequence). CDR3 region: CASSSTQGQNNYGYTF. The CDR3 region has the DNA TGTGCCAGCAGCTCCACTCAGGGACAGAATAACTATGGCTACACCTTC.

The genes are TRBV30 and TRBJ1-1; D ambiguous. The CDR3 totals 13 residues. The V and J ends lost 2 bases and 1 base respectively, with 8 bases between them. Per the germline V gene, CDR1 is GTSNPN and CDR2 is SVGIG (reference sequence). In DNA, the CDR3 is TGTGCCTGGAGTCACAGTGAGAACACTGAAGCTTTCTTT. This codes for CAWSHSENTEAFF.

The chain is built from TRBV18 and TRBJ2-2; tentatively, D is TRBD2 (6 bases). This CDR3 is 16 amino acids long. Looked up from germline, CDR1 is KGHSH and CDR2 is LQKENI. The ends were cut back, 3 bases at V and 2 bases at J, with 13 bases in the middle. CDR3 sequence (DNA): TGTGCCAGCTCACCGATTAGCGGTCGAAACACCGGGGAGCTGTTTTTT. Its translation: CASSPISGRNTGELFF.

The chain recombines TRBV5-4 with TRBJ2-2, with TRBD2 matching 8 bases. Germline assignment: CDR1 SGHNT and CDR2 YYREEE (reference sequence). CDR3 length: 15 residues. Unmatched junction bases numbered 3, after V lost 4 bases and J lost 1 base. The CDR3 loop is CASSPGGENTGELFF. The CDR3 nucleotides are TGTGCCAGCAGCCCGGGGGGGGAGAACACCGGGGAGCTGTTTTTT.

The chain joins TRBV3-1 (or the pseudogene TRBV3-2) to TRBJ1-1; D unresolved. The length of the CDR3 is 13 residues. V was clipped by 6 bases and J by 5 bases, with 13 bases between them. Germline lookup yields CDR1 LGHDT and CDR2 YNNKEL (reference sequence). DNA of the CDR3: TGTGCCAGCAGATCCCCCTCGGAGACTGAAGCTTTCTTT. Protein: CASRSPSETEAFF.

The DNA of the CDR3 is TGTGCCATCAGCGCCCACCGACAGGGACGGGCGAACACCGGGGAGCTGTTTTTT. Protein sequence: CAISAHRQGRANTGELFF. This sequence joins TRBV10-3 and TRBJ2-2; 7 nucleotides agree with TRBD1. CDR1 is ENHRY, CDR2 SYGVKD, per germline. Trimming at V came to 6 bases and at J to 0 bases, leaving 13 bases not matched to a gene. The CDR3 runs to 18 residues.

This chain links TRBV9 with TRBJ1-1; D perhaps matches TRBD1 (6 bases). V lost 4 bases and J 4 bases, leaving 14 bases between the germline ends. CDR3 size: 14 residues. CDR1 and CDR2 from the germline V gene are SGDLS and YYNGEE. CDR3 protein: CASSLQGRGTEAFF. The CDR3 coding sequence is TGTGCCAGCAGCTTACAGGGCCGGGGCACTGAAGCTTTCTTT.

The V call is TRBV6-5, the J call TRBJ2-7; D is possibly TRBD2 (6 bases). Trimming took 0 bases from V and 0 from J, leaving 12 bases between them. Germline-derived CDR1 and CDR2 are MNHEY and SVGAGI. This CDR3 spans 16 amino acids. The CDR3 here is CASSYSRDSSSYEQYF. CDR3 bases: TGTGCCAGCAGTTACTCCCGGGACTCAAGCTCCTACGAGCAGTACTTC.

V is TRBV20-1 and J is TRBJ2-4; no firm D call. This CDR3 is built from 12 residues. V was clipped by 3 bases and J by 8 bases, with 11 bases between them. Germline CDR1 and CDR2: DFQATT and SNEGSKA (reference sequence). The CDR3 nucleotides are TGCAGTGCTAGTGGCGTTCTTCACATTCAGTACTTC. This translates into CSASGVLHIQYF.

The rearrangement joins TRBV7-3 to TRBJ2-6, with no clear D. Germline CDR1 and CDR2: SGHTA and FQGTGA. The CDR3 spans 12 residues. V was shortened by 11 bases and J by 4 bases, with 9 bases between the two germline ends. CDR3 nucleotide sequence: TGTGCCCCTGGTGCGGGGGCCAACGTCCTGACTTTC. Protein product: CAPGAGANVLTF.

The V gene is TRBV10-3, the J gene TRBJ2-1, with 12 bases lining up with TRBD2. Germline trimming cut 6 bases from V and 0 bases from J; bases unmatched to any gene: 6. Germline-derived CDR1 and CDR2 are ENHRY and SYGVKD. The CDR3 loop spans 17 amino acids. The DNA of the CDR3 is TGTGCCATCAGGGACACTAGCGGGAGGAGCTCCTACAATGAGCAGTTCTTC. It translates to CAIRDTSGRSSYNEQFF.

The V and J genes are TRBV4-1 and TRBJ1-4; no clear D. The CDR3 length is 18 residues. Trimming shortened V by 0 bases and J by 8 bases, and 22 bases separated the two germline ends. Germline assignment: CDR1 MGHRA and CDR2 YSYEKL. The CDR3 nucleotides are TGCGCCAGCAGCCAAGAAACCCCCATGGCCCTGGAGGGCGAAAAACTGTTTTTT. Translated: CASSQETPMALEGEKLFF.

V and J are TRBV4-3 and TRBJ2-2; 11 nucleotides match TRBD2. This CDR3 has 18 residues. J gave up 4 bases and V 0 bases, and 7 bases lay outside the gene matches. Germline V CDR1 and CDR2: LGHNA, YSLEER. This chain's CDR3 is CASSQEVLAGGGTGELFF. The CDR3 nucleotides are TGCGCCAGCAGCCAAGAAGTTCTAGCGGGGGGTGGCACCGGGGAGCTGTTTTTT.

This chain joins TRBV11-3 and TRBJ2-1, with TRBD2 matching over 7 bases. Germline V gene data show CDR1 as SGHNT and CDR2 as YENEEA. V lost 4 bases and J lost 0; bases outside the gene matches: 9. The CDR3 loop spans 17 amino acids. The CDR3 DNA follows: TGTGCCAGCAGCTCGTGGCCGGGGGGAGGCTCCTACAATGAGCAGTTCTTC. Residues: CASSSWPGGGSYNEQFF.